This T cell receptor beta chain was retrieved from a study of blood T cells in healthy people across ages. A sample-barcoded 5' primer and a J-beta primer mix were used in a second PCR of roughly 6 to 11 cycles. Each cDNA molecule carried a tag from a template-switch adaptor that contained 12 random nucleotides. TCRdb independently ran MiXCR on the 5' RACE reads; one entry per CDR3 protein. The table shows about 780,000 distinct CDR3 sequences, with around 62% occurring only once. Study-level findings and limits: Across samples, TCR beta diversity tracked strongly with naive T cell percentage.

CDR1 SGHTA and CDR2 FQGTGA come from the germline V gene. Trimming took off 1 base at V and 0 bases at J, with 14 bases between the two ends. CDR3 length equals 17 residues. Each individual donor underwent a draw of 8 to 10 milliliters of peripheral blood. Every sample yielded at least 6 million isolated PBMCs. As regards this clonotype: Its antigen is still unknown.

Sequencing used blood. This clonotype was obtained from a man in his thirties or forties in good health. The V call is TRBV7-3, the J call TRBJ2-3, with D maybe TRBD1 (5 bases). The CDR3 spells CASSLKGAAVSTDTQYF. CDR3 bases: TGTGCCAGCAGCTTAAAAGGGGCCGCTGTAAGCACAGATACGCAGTATTTT. Full variable domain (missing parts from reference TRBV7-3 and TRBJ2-3): GAGVSQTPSNKVTEKGKYVELRCDPISGHTALYWYRQSLGQGPEFLIYFQGTGAADDSGLPNDRFFAVRPEGSVSTLKIQRTERGDSAVYLCASSLKGAAVSTDTQYFGPGTRLTVL.